The T cell receptor beta chain under discussion was sequenced for a study of CD8 T cells in ankylosing spondylitis. Germline V gene sequence: CDR1 PRHDT, CDR2 FYEKMQ (reference sequence). This CDR3 has 14 amino acids. V shed 2 bases, J shed 7 bases, and the junction held 5 bases outside the gene matches. Making use of molecular barcodes, quantitative 5'-RACE generated TCR beta libraries. From the 5' RACE reads, TCRdb called clonotypes with MiXCR, one entry per CDR3 protein. The sample lists about 220,000 distinct CDR3 sequences, about 7.3% occurring once. Whole-study results and caveats: There was reportedly significant enrichment of clones that were disease-linked in matched ankylosing spondylitis synovial fluid. Typical of ankylosing spondylitis blood, it appeared, was a TCR beta motif of 7 or 8 highly homologous variants. Earlier authors reported some of these motif variants in reactive arthritis synovial fluid and blood.

This clonotype was seen repeatedly, ten times or more. Its antigen remains unidentified. Sample: blood, either unsorted or a sorted T cell fraction (not recorded which). This clonotype originated in a male donor with ankylosing spondylitis. The rearrangement joins TRBV13 to TRBJ2-1; 7 bases agree with TRBD2. The CDR3 region is CASSLLAATNEQFF. DNA for the CDR3: TGTGCCAGCAGCTTACTAGCGGCCACTAATGAGCAGTTCTTC.